This T cell receptor beta chain was observed in a study of metastatic and nonmetastatic thyroid tumors. Study-level information: A comparison of repertoires was made across blood and tumor or nodule tissue from malignant and benign thyroid patients.

All patients reached thyroid surgery having received no treatment beforehand. This clone was found many times. The antigen remains undetermined. Study-wide results and limits: The study reportedly found significantly higher TCR beta diversity in malignant thyroid tumors than benign nodules, in blood and tumor.

Between the trimmed V and J ends, which lost 1 base and 4 bases, there was a span of 7 bases. Germline CDR1 and CDR2: GTSNPN and SVGIG (reference sequence). There are 13 residues in the CDR3. Original processing methods: Researchers built a distant-metastasis classifier for papillary thyroid cancer that drew on CDR3 differences across clinicopathological groups. TCRdb re-called the PCR reads with MiXCR. In this record, the V and J calls reflect TCRdb's handling and not the investigators' own analysis. Of just under 60,000 clones listed, around 16% are singletons. This sequence was found in a male donor with papillary thyroid cancer or a benign thyroid nodule (not recorded which). Some clones in this sample may be carry-over from other donors' samples. Material for sequencing was blood. The chain uses TRBV30 and TRBJ2-2; D uncertain. CDR3 sequence: CAWSADGTGELFF. CDR3 bases: TGTGCCTGGAGTGCCGACGGCACCGGGGAGCTGTTTTTT. The complete variable domain, with remaining parts taken from reference TRBV30 and TRBJ2-2, reads SQTIHQWPATLVQPVGSPLSLECTVEGTSNPNLYWYRQAAGRGLQLLFYSVGIGQISSEVPQNLSASRPQDRQFILSSKKLLLSDSGFYLCAWSADGTGELFFGEGSRLTVL.